This TCR beta chain was obtained from a study of cytomegalovirus exposure and HLA in healthy donors. PCR involved 60 Vbeta and 13 Jbeta primers. Profiled with immunoSEQ multiplex PCR; TCRdb holds only in-frame clones, not every one. Recorded for this sample: 77,000 or so clones. With respect to this clone: As yet, its antigen is unknown.

Whole-study findings and limits: Beyond CMV serostatus, there was no information to go on about immune exposure. Among the CMV-associated chains, three were confirmed in vitro as specific for CMV antigens. Later analysis identified around 15,000 TCR beta sequences associated with HLA alleles, using a false discovery rate threshold of 0.05.

The J segment lost 6 bases and the V segment lost 0 bases, leaving 1 base of the junction unmatched. Germline CDR1 reads LGHNA; CDR2 reads YNFKEQ. The CDR3 is made up of 15 amino acids. V is TRBV4-2 and J is TRBJ1-4; 10 bases fit TRBD1. Material for sequencing was PBMCs. This sequence originates from a man aged 25-45 years in good health and CMV-seronegative. The CDR3 nucleotides read TGTGCCAGCAGCCAAGATGGGACAGGGGATGAAAAACTGTTTTTT. Encoded protein: CASSQDGTGDEKLFF.